This T cell receptor (beta chain) was recovered during a study of early T cells in non-severe SARS-CoV-2 infection. MiXCR, applied by TCRdb to the 5' RACE reads, yields one record per CDR3 protein. The profile covers 55,000 to 65,000 distinct CDR3 sequences, with 10% to 14% appearing a single time and 1.7% taken by the ten largest. V was trimmed by 6 bases and J by 0 bases, leaving 14 bases between them. From germline, CDR1 is SQVTM and CDR2 ANQGSEA. This CDR3 is built from 14 residues. The clonotype comes from an adult who was a healthcare worker with PCR-confirmed SARS-CoV-2 infection or an uninfected control (not recorded which). Specimen: whole blood. The V call is TRBV29-1, the J call TRBJ1-1; D possibly corresponds to TRBD1 (6 bases). For the CDR3, the DNA is TGCAGCGTGTCAGGGGCCAGAATGAACACTGAAGCTTTCTTT. Translated, it gives CSVSGARMNTEAFF.